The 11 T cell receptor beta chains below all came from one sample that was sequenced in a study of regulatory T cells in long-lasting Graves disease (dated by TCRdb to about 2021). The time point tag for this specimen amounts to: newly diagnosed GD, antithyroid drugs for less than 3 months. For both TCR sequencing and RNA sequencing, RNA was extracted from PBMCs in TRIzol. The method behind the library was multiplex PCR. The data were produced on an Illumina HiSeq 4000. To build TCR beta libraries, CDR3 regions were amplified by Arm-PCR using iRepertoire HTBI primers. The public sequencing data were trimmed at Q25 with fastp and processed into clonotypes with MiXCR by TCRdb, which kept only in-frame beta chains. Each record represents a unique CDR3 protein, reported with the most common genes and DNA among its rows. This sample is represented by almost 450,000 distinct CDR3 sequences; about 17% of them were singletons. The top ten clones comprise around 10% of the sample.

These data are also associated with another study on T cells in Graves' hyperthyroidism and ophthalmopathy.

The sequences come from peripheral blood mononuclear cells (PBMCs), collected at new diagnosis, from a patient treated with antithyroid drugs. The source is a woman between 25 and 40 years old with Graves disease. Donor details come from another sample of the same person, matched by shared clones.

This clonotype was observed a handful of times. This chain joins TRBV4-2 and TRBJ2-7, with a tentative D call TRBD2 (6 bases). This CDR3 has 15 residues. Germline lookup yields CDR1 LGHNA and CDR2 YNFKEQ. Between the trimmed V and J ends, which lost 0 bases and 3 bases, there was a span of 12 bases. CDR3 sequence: CASSQEVGSGYEQYF. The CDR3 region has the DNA TGTGCCAGCAGCCAAGAAGTCGGGAGTGGCTACGAGCAGTACTTC.

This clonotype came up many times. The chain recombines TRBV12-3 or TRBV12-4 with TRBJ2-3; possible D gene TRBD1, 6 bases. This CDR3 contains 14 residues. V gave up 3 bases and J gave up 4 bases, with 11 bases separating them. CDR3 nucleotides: TGTGCCAGCAGTTTGGGGGCTTGGGCAGATACGCAGTATTTT. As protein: CASSLGAWADTQYF.

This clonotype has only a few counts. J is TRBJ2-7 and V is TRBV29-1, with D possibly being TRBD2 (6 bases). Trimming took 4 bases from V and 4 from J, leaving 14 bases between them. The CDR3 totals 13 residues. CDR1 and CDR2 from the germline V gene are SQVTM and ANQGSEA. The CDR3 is CSVVELARYEQYF. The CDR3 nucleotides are TGCAGCGTTGTAGAACTAGCAAGGTACGAGCAGTACTTC.

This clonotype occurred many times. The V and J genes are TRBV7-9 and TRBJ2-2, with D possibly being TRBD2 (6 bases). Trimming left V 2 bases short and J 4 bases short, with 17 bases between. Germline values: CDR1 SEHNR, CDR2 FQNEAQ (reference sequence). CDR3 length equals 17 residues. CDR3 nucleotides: TGTGCCAGCAGCTTATCGGACGGGAGTTGGGGCACCGGGGAGCTGTTTTTT. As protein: CASSLSDGSWGTGELFF.

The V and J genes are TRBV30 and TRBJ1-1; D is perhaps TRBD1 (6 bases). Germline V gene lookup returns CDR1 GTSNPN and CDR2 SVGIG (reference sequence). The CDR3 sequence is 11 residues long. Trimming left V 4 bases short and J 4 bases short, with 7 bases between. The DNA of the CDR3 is TGTGCCTGGACCAGGGGCACTGAAGCTTTCTTT. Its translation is CAWTRGTEAFF.

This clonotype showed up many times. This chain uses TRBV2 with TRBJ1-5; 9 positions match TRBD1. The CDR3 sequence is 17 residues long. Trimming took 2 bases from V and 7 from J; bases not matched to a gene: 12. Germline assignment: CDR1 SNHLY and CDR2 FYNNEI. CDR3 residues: CASSETPGTGMGQPQHF. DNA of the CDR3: TGTGCCAGCAGTGAAACACCCGGGACAGGGATGGGACAGCCCCAGCATTTT. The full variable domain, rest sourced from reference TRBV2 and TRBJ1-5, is EPEVTQTPSHQVTQMGQEVILRCVPISNHLYFYWYRQILGQKVEFLVSFYNNEISEKSEIFDDQFSVERPDGSNFTLKIRSTKLEDSAMYFCASSETPGTGMGQPQHFGDGTRLSIL.

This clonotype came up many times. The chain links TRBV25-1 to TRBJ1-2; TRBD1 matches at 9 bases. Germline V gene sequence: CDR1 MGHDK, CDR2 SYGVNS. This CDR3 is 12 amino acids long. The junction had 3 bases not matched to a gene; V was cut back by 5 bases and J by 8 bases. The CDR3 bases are TGTGCCAGCAGTCAACAGGGGGCCGGCTACACCTTC. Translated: CASSQQGAGYTF.

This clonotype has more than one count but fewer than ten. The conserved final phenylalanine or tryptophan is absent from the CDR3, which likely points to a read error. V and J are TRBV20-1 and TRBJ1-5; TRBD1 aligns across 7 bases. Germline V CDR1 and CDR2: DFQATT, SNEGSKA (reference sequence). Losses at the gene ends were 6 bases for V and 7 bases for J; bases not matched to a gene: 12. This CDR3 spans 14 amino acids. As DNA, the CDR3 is TGCAGTGCCCCAGACGACAGGGTAGGCCAGCCCCAGCATTCT. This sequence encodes CSAPDDRVGQPQHS.

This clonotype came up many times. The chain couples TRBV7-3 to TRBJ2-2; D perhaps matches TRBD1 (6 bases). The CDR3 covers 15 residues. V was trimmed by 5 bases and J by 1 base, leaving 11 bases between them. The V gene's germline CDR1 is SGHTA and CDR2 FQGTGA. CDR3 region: CASSLGTLNTGELFF. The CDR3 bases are TGTGCCAGCAGCCTTGGGACACTGAACACCGGGGAGCTGTTTTTT. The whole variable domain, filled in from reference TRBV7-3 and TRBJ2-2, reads GAGVSQTPSNKVTEKGKYVELRCDPISGHTALYWYRQSLGQGPEFLIYFQGTGAADDSGLPNDRFFAVRPEGSVSTLKIQRTERGDSAVYLCASSLGTLNTGELFFGEGSRLTVL.

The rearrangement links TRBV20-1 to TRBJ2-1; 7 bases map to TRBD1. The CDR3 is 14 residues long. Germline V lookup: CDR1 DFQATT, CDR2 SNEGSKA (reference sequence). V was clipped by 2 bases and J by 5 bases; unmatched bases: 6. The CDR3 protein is CSARNRDSNNEQFF. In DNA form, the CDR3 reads TGCAGTGCTAGAAACCGGGACAGTAACAATGAGCAGTTCTTC.

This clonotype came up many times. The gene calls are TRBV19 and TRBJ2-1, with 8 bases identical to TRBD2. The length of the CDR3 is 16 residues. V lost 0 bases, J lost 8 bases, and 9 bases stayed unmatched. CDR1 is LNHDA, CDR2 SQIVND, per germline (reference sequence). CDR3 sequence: CASSIDQGLGRDEQFF. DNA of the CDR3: TGTGCCAGTAGTATAGATCAGGGACTAGGTAGGGATGAGCAGTTCTTC. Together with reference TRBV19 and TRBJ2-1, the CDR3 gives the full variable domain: DGGITQSPKYLFRKEGQNVTLSCEQNLNHDAMYWYRQDPGQGLRLIYYSQIVNDFQKGDIAEGYSVSREKKESFPLTVTSAQKNPTAFYLCASSIDQGLGRDEQFFGPGTRLTVL.